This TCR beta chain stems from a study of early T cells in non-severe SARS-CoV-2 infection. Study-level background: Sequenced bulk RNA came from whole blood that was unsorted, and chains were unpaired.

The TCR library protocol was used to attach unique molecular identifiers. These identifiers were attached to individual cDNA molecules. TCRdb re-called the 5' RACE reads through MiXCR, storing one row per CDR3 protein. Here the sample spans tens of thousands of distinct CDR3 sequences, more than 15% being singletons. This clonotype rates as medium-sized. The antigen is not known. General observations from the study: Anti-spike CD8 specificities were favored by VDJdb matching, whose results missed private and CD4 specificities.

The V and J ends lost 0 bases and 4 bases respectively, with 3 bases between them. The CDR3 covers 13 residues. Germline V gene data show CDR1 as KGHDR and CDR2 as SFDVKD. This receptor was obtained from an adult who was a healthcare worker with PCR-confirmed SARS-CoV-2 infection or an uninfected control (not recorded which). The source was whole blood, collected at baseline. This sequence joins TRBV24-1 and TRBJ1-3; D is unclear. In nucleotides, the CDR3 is TGTGCCACCAGTGATTTGCGCGGAAACACCATATATTTT. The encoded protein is CATSDLRGNTIYF.